This T cell receptor (beta chain) was captured in a study of blood T cell repertoires in COVID-19. The ends lost 5 bases at V and 4 bases at J; junction bases unmatched: 9. CDR3 length equals 15 residues. The V gene's germline CDR1 is LNHDA and CDR2 SQIVND (reference sequence). This clone occurred a few times. Participant ages covered roughly 18 to 89 years across 20 to 30 US areas. Symptom resolution, clearance, or two negative PCRs marked donors in Cohort 3 as recovered. Per the study methods: Reference gene primer amplification yielded estimated nucleated cell counts. Some clones are missing from TCRdb's copy, which holds only in-frame ones; the method was immunoSEQ multiplex PCR. V, J and clone size reflect that table, while D and trimming were determined from the DNA. Of hundreds of thousands of clones in the sample, roughly 85% were seen once.

Sequenced: PBMCs or T cells enriched from blood (not recorded which). The chain employs TRBV19 and TRBJ2-5, with 8 bases aligning to TRBD1. This receptor was taken from a middle-aged woman who had recovered from COVID-19. The CDR3 region is CASSLGQGDGETQYF. The CDR3 DNA follows: TGTGCCAGTAGTCTCGGACAGGGCGATGGAGAGACCCAGTACTTC.